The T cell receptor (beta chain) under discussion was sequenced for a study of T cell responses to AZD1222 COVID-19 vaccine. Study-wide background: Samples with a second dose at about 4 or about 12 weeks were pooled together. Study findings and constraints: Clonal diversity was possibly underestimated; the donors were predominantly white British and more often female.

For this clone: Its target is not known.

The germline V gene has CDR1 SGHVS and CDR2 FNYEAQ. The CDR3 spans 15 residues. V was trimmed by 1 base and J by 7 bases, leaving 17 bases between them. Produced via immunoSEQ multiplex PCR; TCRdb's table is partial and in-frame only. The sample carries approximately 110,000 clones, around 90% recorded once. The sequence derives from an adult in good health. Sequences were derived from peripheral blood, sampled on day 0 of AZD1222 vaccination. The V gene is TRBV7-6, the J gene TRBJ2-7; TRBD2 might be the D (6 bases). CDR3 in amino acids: CASSLDIGGGEEQYF. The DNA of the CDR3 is TGTGCCAGCAGCTTAGATATCGGGGGAGGTGAAGAGCAGTACTTC.